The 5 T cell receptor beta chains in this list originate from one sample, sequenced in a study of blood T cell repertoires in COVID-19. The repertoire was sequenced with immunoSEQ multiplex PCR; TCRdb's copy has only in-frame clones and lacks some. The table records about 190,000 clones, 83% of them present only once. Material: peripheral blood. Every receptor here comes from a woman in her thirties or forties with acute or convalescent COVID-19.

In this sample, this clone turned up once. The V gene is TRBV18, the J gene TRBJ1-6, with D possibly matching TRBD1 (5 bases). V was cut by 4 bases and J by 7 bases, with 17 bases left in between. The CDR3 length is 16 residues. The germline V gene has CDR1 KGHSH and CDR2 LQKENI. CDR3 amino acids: CASSLDTSGGNSPLHF. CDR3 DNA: TGTGCCAGCTCACTGGACACGTCGGGCGGAAATTCACCCCTCCACTTT. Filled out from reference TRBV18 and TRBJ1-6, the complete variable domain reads NAGVMQNPRHLVRRRGQEARLRCSPMKGHSHVYWYRQLPEEGLKFMVYLQKENIIDESGMPKERFSAEFPKEGPSILRIQQVVRGDSAAYFCASSLDTSGGNSPLHFGNGTRLTVT.

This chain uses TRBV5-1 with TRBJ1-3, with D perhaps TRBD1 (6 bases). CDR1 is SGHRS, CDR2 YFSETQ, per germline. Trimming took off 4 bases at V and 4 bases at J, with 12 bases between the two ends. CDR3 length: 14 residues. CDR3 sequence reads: CASSTRGAGNTIYF. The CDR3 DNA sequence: TGCGCCAGCAGCACCAGGGGAGCCGGAAACACCATATATTTT.

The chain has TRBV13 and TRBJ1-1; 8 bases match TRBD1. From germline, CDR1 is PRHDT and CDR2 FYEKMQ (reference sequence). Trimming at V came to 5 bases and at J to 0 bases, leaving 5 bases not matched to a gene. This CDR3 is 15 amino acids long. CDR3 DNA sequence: TGTGCCAGCAGCACATACAGGGGGATGAACACTGAAGCTTTCTTT. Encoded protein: CASSTYRGMNTEAFF. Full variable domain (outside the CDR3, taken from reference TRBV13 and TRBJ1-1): AAGVIQSPRHLIKEKRETATLKCYPIPRHDTVYWYQQGPGQDPQFLISFYEKMQSDKGSIPDRFSAQQFSDYHSELNMSSLELGDSALYFCASSTYRGMNTEAFFGQGTRLTVV.

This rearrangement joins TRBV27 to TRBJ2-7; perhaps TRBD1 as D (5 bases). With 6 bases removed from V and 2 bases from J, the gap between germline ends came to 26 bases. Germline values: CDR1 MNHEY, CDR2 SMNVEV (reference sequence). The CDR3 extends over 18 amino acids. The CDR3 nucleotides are TGTGCCAGCAGCTCGGCGGACATACTAAGAGGCTTTACCTACGAGCAGTACTTC. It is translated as CASSSADILRGFTYEQYF.

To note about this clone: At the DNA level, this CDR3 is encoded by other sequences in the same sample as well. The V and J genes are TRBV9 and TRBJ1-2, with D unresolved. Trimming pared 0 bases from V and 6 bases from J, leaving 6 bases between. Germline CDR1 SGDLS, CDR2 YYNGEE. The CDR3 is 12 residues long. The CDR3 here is CASSVAGNGYTF. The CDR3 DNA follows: TGTGCCAGCAGCGTAGCCGGGAATGGCTACACCTTC.